The 15 T cell receptor beta chains in this list originate from one sample, sequenced in a study of CD8+ T cells in alopecia areata. RNA extraction was followed by reverse transcription into cDNA, which acted as the sequencing template. Data came from immunoSEQ multiplex PCR; TCRdb stores just in-frame clones and leaves some out. This sample has approximately 160,000 clones; less than 80% occur once, and the top ten carry 12% to 15%. Documented treatment: oral pan-JAK inhibitor, 5-10 mg twice daily. Specimen: CD4+ T cells sorted from blood, collected at week 24, from a patient treated with tofacitinib. The receptor source for this set is a human donor with alopecia areata.

The chain employs TRBV6-5 and TRBJ2-7; D gene ambiguous. In germline, CDR1 is MNHEY, CDR2 SVGAGI. The CDR3 is 13 residues long. With 0 bases removed from V and 6 bases from J, the gap between germline ends came to 9 bases. For the CDR3, the DNA is TGTGCCAGCAGTTACTCCCCAAAATCCGAGCAGTACTTC. It encodes CASSYSPKSEQYF.

The CDR3 coding sequence is TGTGCCTGGAGTGAAGGACAGGGGATCTCGCCCCTCCACTTT. This codes for CAWSEGQGISPLHF. The chain joins TRBV30 to TRBJ1-6, with 9 bases identical to TRBD1. The V gene end was trimmed by 1 base and the J gene end by 13 bases; junction bases not matched to a gene: 8. CDR3 length: 14 residues. Looked up from germline, CDR1 is GTSNPN and CDR2 is SVGIG (reference sequence).

V usage is TRBV30 and J usage is TRBJ1-1; no clear D. V was pared by 6 bases and J by 1 base, with 6 bases between. There are 11 residues in the CDR3. Germline CDR1 reads GTSNPN; CDR2 reads SVGIG (reference sequence). The CDR3 DNA reads as TGTGCCTGTACACGGAACACTGAAGCTTTCTTT. Protein sequence: CACTRNTEAFF.

The chain is built from TRBV5-1 and TRBJ2-6, with TRBD1 matching over 12 bases. The CDR3 consists of 17 residues. V trimming: 4 bases; J trimming: 3 bases; junction bases outside the gene matches: 5. In germline, CDR1 is SGHRS, CDR2 YFSETQ. The CDR3 loop reads CASSKGQGAYGANVLTF. DNA of the CDR3: TGCGCCAGCAGCAAGGGACAGGGGGCATATGGGGCCAACGTCCTGACTTTC.

J is TRBJ2-1 and V is TRBV6-1, with TRBD1 as a possible D gene (6 bases). This CDR3 contains 16 residues. V was shortened by 3 bases and J by 3 bases, with 15 bases between the two germline ends. The germline CDR1 and CDR2 sequences are MNHNS and SASEGT. CDR3 loop: CASSETGTIGYNEQFF. The CDR3 nucleotides read TGTGCCAGCAGTGAGACCGGGACAATCGGCTACAATGAGCAGTTCTTC.

This clone was detected only a few times. V is TRBV5-1 and J is TRBJ2-5; the D is unclear. CDR1 is SGHRS, CDR2 YFSETQ, per germline. The CDR3 consists of 15 residues. The ends were cut back, 0 bases at V and 0 bases at J, with 9 bases in the middle. The chain's CDR3 is CASSLDSKNQETQYF. The CDR3 nucleotides read TGCGCCAGCAGCTTGGACAGTAAGAACCAAGAGACCCAGTACTTC. The full variable domain, completed using reference TRBV5-1 and TRBJ2-5, is KAGVTQTPRYLIKTRGQQVTLSCSPISGHRSVSWYQQTPGQGLQFLFEYFSETQRNKGNFPGRFSGRQFSNSRSEMNVSTLELGDSALYLCASSLDSKNQETQYFGPGTRLLVL.

This sequence joins TRBV20-1 and TRBJ1-3; D perhaps matches TRBD1 (6 bases). Germline lookup yields CDR1 DFQATT and CDR2 SNEGSKA (reference sequence). V lost 5 bases and J lost 11, with 13 bases in between. CDR3 length equals 11 residues. The DNA of the CDR3 is TGCAGTGCTGTCCGAGGGGGAGCCATATATTTT. Protein: CSAVRGGAIYF.

V is TRBV4-2 and J is TRBJ1-1; D gene unclear. The CDR3 extends over 15 amino acids. CDR1 and CDR2 (germline): LGHNA, YNFKEQ. V was clipped by 0 bases and J by 0 bases, with 8 bases between them. CDR3 region: CASSQEGRLNTEAFF. CDR3 coding DNA: TGTGCCAGCAGCCAAGAGGGCCGGCTGAACACTGAAGCTTTCTTT.

J is TRBJ2-3 and V is TRBV5-1; the match to TRBD1 covers 10 bases. V gave up 5 bases and J gave up 4 bases; unmatched junction bases: 4. The CDR3 has 14 amino acids. The germline CDR1 and CDR2 sequences are SGHRS and YFSETQ. Written as DNA, the CDR3 is TGCGCCAGCAGGGGACAGGGGATCTCAGATACGCAGTATTTT. This encodes CASRGQGISDTQYF.

The chain links TRBV6-5 to TRBJ2-1, with TRBD2 as a possible D gene (6 bases). CDR3 length equals 13 residues. V was shortened by 7 bases and J by 7 bases, with 14 bases between the two germline ends. CDR1 is MNHEY, CDR2 SVGAGI, per germline. CDR3 in amino acids: CASTPSGGNEQFF. CDR3 coding DNA: TGTGCCAGCACCCCTTCCGGGGGTAATGAGCAGTTCTTC.

This chain links TRBV11-2 with TRBJ1-2, with D tentatively TRBD1 (5 bases). V was clipped by 8 bases and J by 2 bases, with 9 bases between them. This CDR3 contains 12 residues. In germline, CDR1 is SGHAT, CDR2 FQNNGV. CDR3 loop: CASAGQNYGYTF. DNA of the CDR3: TGTGCCAGCGCCGGACAAAACTATGGCTACACCTTC.

V is TRBV6-5 and J is TRBJ1-1; the D is unclear. Trimming pared 2 bases from V and 3 bases from J, leaving 7 bases between. CDR3 length: 13 residues. The germline V gene encodes CDR1 MNHEY and CDR2 SVGAGI. CDR3: CASSYRVDTEAFF. The CDR3 DNA reads as TGTGCCAGCAGTTACAGGGTTGACACTGAAGCTTTCTTT.

The table lists this clone with a few counts. The genes are TRBV20-1 and TRBJ2-1; D is unresolved. The CDR3 has 11 amino acids. Germline V lookup: CDR1 DFQATT, CDR2 SNEGSKA (reference sequence). The CDR3 DNA reads TGCACCTCCCCCCCGTACAATGAGCAGTTCTTC. Its translation: CTSPPYNEQFF.

The genes are TRBV29-1 and TRBJ2-1; D may be TRBD1 or TRBD2 (5 bases each). Trimming took off 4 bases at V and 6 bases at J, with 16 bases between the two ends. Germline CDR1 and CDR2: SQVTM and ANQGSEA. This CDR3 comprises 14 residues. As DNA, the CDR3 is TGCAGCGTTGTGAGGGGATACGGCCCCAATGAGCAGTTCTTC. Translated: CSVVRGYGPNEQFF.

The chain joins TRBV29-1 to TRBJ2-3; D is perhaps TRBD2 (6 bases). Between the trimmed V and J ends, which lost 6 bases and 4 bases, there was a span of 8 bases. Germline loops: CDR1 SQVTM, CDR2 ANQGSEA. The CDR3 runs 11 residues. In nucleotides, the CDR3 is TGCAGCGTGGGGAGGTCAGATACGCAGTATTTT. It specifies CSVGRSDTQYF.